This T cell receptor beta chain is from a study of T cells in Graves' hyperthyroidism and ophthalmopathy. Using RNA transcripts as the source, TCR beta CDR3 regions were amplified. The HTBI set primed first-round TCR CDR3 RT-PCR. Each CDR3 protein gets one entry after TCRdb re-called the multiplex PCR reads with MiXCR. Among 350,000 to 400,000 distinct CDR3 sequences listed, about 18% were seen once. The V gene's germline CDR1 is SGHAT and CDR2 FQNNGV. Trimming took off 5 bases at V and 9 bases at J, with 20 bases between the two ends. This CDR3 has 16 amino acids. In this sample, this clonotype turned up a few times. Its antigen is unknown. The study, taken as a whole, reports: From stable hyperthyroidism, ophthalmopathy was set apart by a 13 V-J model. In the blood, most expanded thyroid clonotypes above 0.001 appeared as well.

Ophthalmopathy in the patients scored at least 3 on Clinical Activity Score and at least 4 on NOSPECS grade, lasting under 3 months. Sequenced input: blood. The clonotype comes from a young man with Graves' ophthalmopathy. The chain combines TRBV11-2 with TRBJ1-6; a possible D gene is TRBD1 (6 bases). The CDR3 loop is CASSRWGGTYGSPLHF. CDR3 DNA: TGTGCCAGCAGCCGTTGGGGGGGGACATATGGTTCACCCCTCCACTTT.